A single sample is the source of the 18 T cell receptor beta chains below, sequenced in a study of shared clonotypes between healthy human individuals. The method was immunoSEQ multiplex PCR; TCRdb's version includes in-frame clones alone and lacks a portion of them. The table records roughly 2.2 million clones, just under 95% of them present only once. The material sequenced was naive CD4+ T cells from PBMCs. Subset defined: CD45RA+ positively selected. The receptors were sampled from a man younger than 30 in good health. Some clones in this sample may be carry-over from other donors' samples.

The rearrangement joins TRBV2 to TRBJ1-1; D remains ambiguous. The V gene's germline CDR1 is SNHLY and CDR2 FYNNEI. This CDR3 is 11 amino acids long. Trimming shortened V by 6 bases and J by 7 bases, and 9 bases separated the two germline ends. CDR3 loop: CASRVGIEAFF. The CDR3 coding sequence is TGTGCCAGCAGGGTGGGAATTGAAGCTTTCTTT. Full variable domain (missing parts from reference TRBV2 and TRBJ1-1): EPEVTQTPSHQVTQMGQEVILRCVPISNHLYFYWYRQILGQKVEFLVSFYNNEISEKSEIFDDQFSVERPDGSNFTLKIRSTKLEDSAMYFCASRVGIEAFFGQGTRLTVV.

V gene TRBV12-5 combines with J gene TRBJ1-1; the D gene is possibly TRBD1 (5 bases). CDR1 is LGHNT, CDR2 FRNRAP, per germline. Trimming took 3 bases from V and 9 from J, leaving 17 bases between them. CDR3 length equals 14 residues. CDR3 amino acids: CASGFTPLTDQAFF. CDR3 sequence (DNA): TGTGCTAGTGGTTTCACCCCGCTGACAGATCAAGCTTTCTTT. The full variable domain, its missing parts supplied by reference TRBV12-5 and TRBJ1-1, is DARVTQTPRHKVTEMGQEVTMRCQPILGHNTVFWYRQTMMQGLELLAYFRNRAPLDDSGMPKDRFSAEMPDATLATLKIQPSEPRDSAVYFCASGFTPLTDQAFFGQGTRLTVV.

The V and J genes are TRBV19 and TRBJ1-2; 7 positions agree with TRBD1. The CDR3 is 15 amino acids. V shed 5 bases and J 0 bases; nucleotides not matched to a gene: 6. Germline-derived CDR1 and CDR2 are LNHDA and SQIVND (reference sequence). The CDR3 nucleotides are TGTGCCAGTAGTCCCGCGACAGGGACTAACTATGGCTACACCTTC. Translating gives CASSPATGTNYGYTF. The complete variable domain, with remaining parts taken from reference TRBV19 and TRBJ1-2, reads DGGITQSPKYLFRKEGQNVTLSCEQNLNHDAMYWYRQDPGQGLRLIYYSQIVNDFQKGDIAEGYSVSREKKESFPLTVTSAQKNPTAFYLCASSPATGTNYGYTFGSGTRLTVV.

The chain carries TRBV7-2 and TRBJ2-2, with D hard to call. The germline CDR1 and CDR2 sequences are SGHTA and FQGNSA. Trimming removed 5 bases at V and 1 base at J, with 14 bases between. This CDR3 comprises 16 residues. The CDR3 reads CASSPRPAGNTGELFF. CDR3 in DNA: TGTGCCAGCAGCCCGAGGCCGGCAGGGAACACCGGGGAGCTGTTTTTT.

This chain connects TRBV6-1 to TRBJ2-3, with unresolved D. V was cut by 5 bases and J by 0 bases, with 12 bases left in between. Germline CDR1 is MNHNS and CDR2 is SASEGT. This CDR3 is 15 amino acids long. The CDR3 loop reads CASSPGPTSTDTQYF. CDR3 DNA: TGTGCCAGCAGTCCAGGACCGACTAGCACAGATACGCAGTATTTT.

V usage is TRBV9 and J usage is TRBJ1-2, with 7 positions matching TRBD1. Trimming removed 0 bases from V and 5 bases from J; junction bases left unmatched: 13. Germline V gene data show CDR1 as SGDLS and CDR2 as YYNGEE. CDR3 length equals 17 residues. The CDR3, as DNA: TGTGCCAGCAGCGTAGCTGAAGGGGGCTCCCAGGGGTATGGCTACACCTTC. It translates to CASSVAEGGSQGYGYTF.

As concerns this clone: Different DNA sequences within this sample yield the same CDR3. CDR3 loop: CASSLTGRTDTQYF. As DNA, the CDR3 is TGTGCCAGCAGCTTAACCGGACGCACAGATACGCAGTATTTT. V is TRBV7-9 and J is TRBJ2-3; D unclear. Germline CDR1 and CDR2: SEHNR and FQNEAQ (reference sequence). This CDR3 is 14 amino acids long. Trimming left V 2 bases short and J 1 base short, with 7 bases between.

The chain uses TRBV19 and TRBJ1-2, with D possibly TRBD1 on 5 matching bases. CDR1 and CDR2 (germline): LNHDA, SQIVND (reference sequence). This CDR3 has 13 residues. Trimming shortened V by 7 bases and J by 7 bases, and 16 bases separated the two germline ends. This chain's CDR3 is CASISFRGGGYTF. The CDR3 bases are TGTGCCAGTATCTCCTTCCGGGGGGGTGGCTACACCTTC.

Turning to this clone: The junction departs from germline at one end; a sequencing error may be responsible. V usage is TRBV18 and J usage is TRBJ2-7, with a tentative D call TRBD2 (5 bases). The germline CDR1 and CDR2 sequences are KGHSH and LQKENI. This CDR3 has 12 residues. Written as DNA, the CDR3 is TGTGCCACCTCAGGAGGCGCCTACGAGCAGTACTTC. Translation: CATSGGAYEQYF.

CDR3 loop: CASNSGGAASYEQYF. CDR3 DNA: TGTGCCAGCAACTCGGGTGGGGCCGCTTCCTACGAGCAGTACTTC. The chain links TRBV5-4 to TRBJ2-7; D perhaps matches TRBD1 (5 bases). The CDR3 runs to 15 residues. Germline V lookup: CDR1 SGHNT, CDR2 YYREEE (reference sequence). Trimming removed 6 bases from V and 1 base from J, with 17 bases in between.

V is TRBV27 and J is TRBJ2-5; TRBD1 might be the D (5 bases). Germline V gene data show CDR1 as MNHEY and CDR2 as SMNVEV (reference sequence). The CDR3 contains 14 residues. V was clipped by 5 bases and J by 0 bases, with 10 bases between them. CDR3 loop: CASSPRQYQETQYF. The CDR3 DNA reads as TGTGCCAGCAGTCCCAGACAGTACCAAGAGACCCAGTACTTC.

The J gene is TRBJ2-7, the V gene TRBV28; D may be TRBD2 (5 bases). The CDR3 length is 17 residues. Germline assignment: CDR1 MDHEN and CDR2 SYDVKM. V was cut by 3 bases and J by 3 bases, with 21 bases left in between. The CDR3 coding sequence is TGTGCCAGCAGTTTCCCCCCCTGGGGAGAGAGTCACTACGAGCAGTACTTC. It is translated as CASSFPPWGESHYEQYF. The full variable domain, in which reference TRBV28 and TRBJ2-7 provide the parts outside the CDR3, is DVKVTQSSRYLVKRTGEKVFLECVQDMDHENMFWYRQDPGLGLRLIYFSYDVKMKEKGDIPEGYSVSREKKERFSLILESASTNQTSMYLCASSFPPWGESHYEQYFGPGTRLTVT.

V and J are TRBV5-1 and TRBJ2-5; weak D call: TRBD2 (8 bases). The CDR3 consists of 15 residues. CDR1 is SGHRS, CDR2 YFSETQ, per germline. V was clipped by 7 bases and J by 1 base, with 17 bases between them. The CDR3 loop is CASADRAGGQETQYF. The CDR3 DNA reads as TGCGCCAGCGCTGACAGGGCGGGGGGCCAAGAGACCCAGTACTTC.

The rearrangement joins TRBV19 to TRBJ2-7; TRBD1 agrees at 9 bases. Germline V CDR1 and CDR2: LNHDA, SQIVND (reference sequence). V shed 5 bases and J 1 base; nucleotides not matched to a gene: 15. The CDR3 runs to 18 residues. The CDR3 sequence is CASSGEGNRGLPSYEQYF. The CDR3 nucleotides are TGTGCCAGTAGTGGCGAGGGGAACAGGGGGCTCCCATCCTACGAGCAGTACTTC.

Comments on this clone: The identical CDR3 is also encoded by other nucleotide sequences in the sample. The rearrangement links TRBV5-1 to TRBJ1-2; 8 bases are a match to TRBD1. This CDR3 contains 14 residues. Unmatched junction bases numbered 3, after V lost 4 bases and J lost 1 base. CDR1 and CDR2 (germline): SGHRS, YFSETQ. The CDR3 nucleotides read TGCGCCAGCAGCCCCGGACAGGGTAACTATGGCTACACCTTC. Translating it yields CASSPGQGNYGYTF. The whole variable domain, remainder taken from reference TRBV5-1 and TRBJ1-2, is KAGVTQTPRYLIKTRGQQVTLSCSPISGHRSVSWYQQTPGQGLQFLFEYFSETQRNKGNFPGRFSGRQFSNSRSEMNVSTLELGDSALYLCASSPGQGNYGYTFGSGTRLTVV.

The rearrangement joins TRBV19 to TRBJ2-1, with 9 positions matching TRBD2. CDR1 LNHDA and CDR2 SQIVND come from the germline V gene (reference sequence). This CDR3 spans 14 amino acids. The V gene end was trimmed by 6 bases and the J gene end by 3 bases; junction bases not matched to a gene: 3. The CDR3 DNA reads as TGTGCCAGTAGCGGACTAGCGTTCTACAATGAGCAGTTCTTC. It encodes CASSGLAFYNEQFF.

The chain has TRBV28 and TRBJ1-2; 10 bases are shared with TRBD1. The CDR3 length is 14 residues. The germline V gene has CDR1 MDHEN and CDR2 SYDVKM. The trim removed 10 bases at V and 8 bases at J, leaving 13 bases unmatched. CDR3 sequence (DNA): TGTGCCACCACAGCCCCGGGACAGGGGTACGGCTACACCTTC. This translates into CATTAPGQGYGYTF.

This chain uses TRBV5-1 with TRBJ2-6; the D is unclear. Germline values: CDR1 SGHRS, CDR2 YFSETQ. The ends were cut back, 4 bases at V and 1 base at J, with 9 bases in the middle. CDR3 length: 15 amino acids. This chain's CDR3 is CASSPTESGANVLTF. In DNA, the CDR3 is TGCGCCAGCAGCCCCACGGAATCTGGGGCCAACGTCCTGACTTTC.